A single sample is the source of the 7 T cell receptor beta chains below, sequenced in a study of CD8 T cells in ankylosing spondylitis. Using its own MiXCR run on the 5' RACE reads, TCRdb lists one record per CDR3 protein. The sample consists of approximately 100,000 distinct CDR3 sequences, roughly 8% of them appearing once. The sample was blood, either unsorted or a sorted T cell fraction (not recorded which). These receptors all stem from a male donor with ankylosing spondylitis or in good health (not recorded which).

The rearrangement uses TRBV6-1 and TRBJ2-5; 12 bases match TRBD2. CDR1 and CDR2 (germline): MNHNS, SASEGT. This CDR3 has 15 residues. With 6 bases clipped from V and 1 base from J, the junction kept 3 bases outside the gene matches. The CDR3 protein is CASSRLAGVQETQYF. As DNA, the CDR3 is TGTGCCAGCAGCAGACTAGCGGGGGTCCAAGAGACCCAGTACTTC.

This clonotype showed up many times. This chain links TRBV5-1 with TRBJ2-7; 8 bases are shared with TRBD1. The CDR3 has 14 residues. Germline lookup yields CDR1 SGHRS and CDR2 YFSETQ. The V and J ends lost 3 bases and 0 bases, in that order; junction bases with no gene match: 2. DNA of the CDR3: TGCGCCAGCAGCTCACAGGGGGTCTCCTACGAGCAGTACTTC. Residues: CASSSQGVSYEQYF.

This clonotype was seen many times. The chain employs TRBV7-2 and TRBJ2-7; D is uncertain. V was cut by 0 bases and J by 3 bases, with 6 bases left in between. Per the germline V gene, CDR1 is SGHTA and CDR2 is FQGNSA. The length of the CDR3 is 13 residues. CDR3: CASSLAGNYEQYF. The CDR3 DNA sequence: TGTGCCAGCAGCTTAGCCGGAAACTACGAGCAGTACTTC.

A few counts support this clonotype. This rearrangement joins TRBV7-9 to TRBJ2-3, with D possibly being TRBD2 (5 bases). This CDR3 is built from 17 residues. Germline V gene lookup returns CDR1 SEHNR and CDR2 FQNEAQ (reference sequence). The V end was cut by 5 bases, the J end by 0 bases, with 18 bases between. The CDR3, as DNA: TGTGCCAGCAGCCCCCTGGACCTGTGGACTAGCACAGATACGCAGTATTTT. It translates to CASSPLDLWTSTDTQYF.

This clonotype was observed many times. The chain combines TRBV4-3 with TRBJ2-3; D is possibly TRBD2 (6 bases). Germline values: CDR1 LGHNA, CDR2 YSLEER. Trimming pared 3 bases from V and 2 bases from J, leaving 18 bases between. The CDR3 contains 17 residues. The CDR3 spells CASSHYYVGGTTDTQYF. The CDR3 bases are TGCGCCAGCAGCCATTACTACGTCGGCGGGACCACAGATACGCAGTATTTT.

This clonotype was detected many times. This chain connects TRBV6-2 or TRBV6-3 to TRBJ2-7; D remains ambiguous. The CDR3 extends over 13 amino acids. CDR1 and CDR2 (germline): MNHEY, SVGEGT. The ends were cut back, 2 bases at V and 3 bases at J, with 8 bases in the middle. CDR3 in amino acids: CASSYPTDYEQYF. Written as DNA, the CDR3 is TGTGCCAGCAGTTACCCGACTGACTACGAGCAGTACTTC.

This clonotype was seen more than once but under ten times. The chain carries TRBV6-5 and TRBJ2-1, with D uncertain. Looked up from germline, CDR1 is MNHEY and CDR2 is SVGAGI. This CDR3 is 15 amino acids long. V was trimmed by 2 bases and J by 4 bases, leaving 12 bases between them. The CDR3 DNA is TGTGCCAGCAGTTACACGGCTAGATCGTACAATGAGCAGTTCTTC. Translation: CASSYTARSYNEQFF.